One and the same sample provided the 30 T cell receptor beta chains below, sequenced in a study of shared clonotypes between healthy human individuals. Naive CD8 cells lacked CD45RO and underwent positive selection for CCR7, leaving out terminally differentiated effector memory CD45RA+ cells. Produced via immunoSEQ multiplex PCR; TCRdb's table is partial and in-frame only. The data show some 1,900,000 clones, less than 95% seen once. Sequenced: naive CD8+ T cells sorted from blood. The source is a man younger than 35 in good health.

This clone has just one count. The rearrangement uses TRBV7-2 and TRBJ1-3; D perhaps matches TRBD1 (5 bases). Germline V CDR1 and CDR2: SGHTA, FQGNSA. CDR3 length: 13 amino acids. Trimming took off 5 bases at V and 7 bases at J, with 12 bases between the two ends. CDR3 DNA sequence: TGTGCCAGCAGCCCGGGTGGGGGTAACACCATATATTTT. This encodes CASSPGGGNTIYF.

This clone was counted a single time. The gene calls are TRBV27 and TRBJ2-6; D possibly corresponds to TRBD1 (5 bases). The CDR3 consists of 17 residues. Germline-derived CDR1 and CDR2 are MNHEY and SMNVEV (reference sequence). V dropped 2 bases and J dropped 1 base, with 12 bases sitting between them. CDR3 protein: CASSLVGVRSGANVLTF. The DNA of the CDR3 is TGTGCCAGCAGTTTAGTAGGGGTCAGATCTGGGGCCAACGTCCTGACTTTC.

The V and J genes are TRBV6-1 and TRBJ1-5, with a tentative D call TRBD1 (6 bases). The CDR3 has 13 residues. In germline, CDR1 is MNHNS, CDR2 SASEGT. The V gene lost 3 bases and the J gene lost 14 bases, with 17 bases spanning the gap. The CDR3 loop reads CASSDFRDKLEHF. CDR3 bases: TGTGCCAGCAGTGACTTCCGGGACAAATTAGAGCATTTT.

The chain uses TRBV13 and TRBJ2-5; D gene uncertain. There are 14 residues in the CDR3. The germline V and J ends were trimmed by 2 bases and 4 bases, with 11 bases remaining between them. Germline loops: CDR1 PRHDT, CDR2 FYEKMQ (reference sequence). CDR3 residues: CASSLFGSRETQYF. The CDR3 bases are TGTGCCAGCAGCTTATTTGGTAGCCGAGAGACCCAGTACTTC.

The chain combines TRBV4-1 with TRBJ2-1; 9 bases are a match to TRBD1. V was pared by 4 bases and J by 6 bases, with 4 bases of the junction left unmatched. CDR1 is MGHRA, CDR2 YSYEKL, per germline. CDR3 length: 14 amino acids. Written as DNA, the CDR3 is TGCGCCAGCAGCCCCGACAGGGGGTCCAATGAGCAGTTCTTC. It encodes CASSPDRGSNEQFF.

This chain links TRBV27 with TRBJ2-7, with 9 bases matching TRBD1. Unmatched junction bases numbered 2, after V lost 2 bases and J lost 3 bases. This CDR3 contains 14 residues. Germline assignment: CDR1 MNHEY and CDR2 SMNVEV (reference sequence). The CDR3 sequence: CASSLGTGFYEQYF. CDR3 in DNA: TGTGCCAGCAGTTTAGGGACAGGGTTCTACGAGCAGTACTTC.

The chain carries TRBV15 and TRBJ2-2; D remains unclear. Between the trimmed V and J ends, which lost 5 bases and 5 bases, there was a span of 9 bases. This CDR3 region has 13 residues. Germline CDR1 is LNHNV and CDR2 is YYDKDF (reference sequence). CDR3 amino acids: CATSSRRTGELFF. CDR3 DNA sequence: TGTGCCACCAGCTCGCGGAGAACCGGGGAGCTGTTTTTT.

The rearrangement links TRBV27 to TRBJ2-5, with 7 bases identical to TRBD2. In germline, CDR1 is MNHEY, CDR2 SMNVEV (reference sequence). The CDR3 extends over 15 amino acids. V lost 6 bases to trimming and J lost 5 bases; unmatched junction nucleotides: 12. The CDR3 DNA is TGTGCCAGCAGCATACCGGGGGAGGGAATGGAGACCCAGTACTTC. Translating gives CASSIPGEGMETQYF.

This clone was seen a single time. The CDR3 loop is CASSPNRDEQYF. The CDR3 region has the DNA TGTGCCAGCAGCCCGAACAGGGACGAGCAGTACTTC. This chain links TRBV9 with TRBJ2-7; the D gene is possibly TRBD1 (6 bases). V was cut by 4 bases and J by 5 bases, with 10 bases left in between. Germline CDR1 is SGDLS and CDR2 is YYNGEE. CDR3 size: 12 residues. The full variable domain, its missing parts supplied by reference TRBV9 and TRBJ2-7, is DSGVTQTPKHLITATGQRVTLRCSPRSGDLSVYWYQQSLDQGLQFLIQYYNGEERAKGNILERFSAQQFPDLHSELNLSSLELGDSALYFCASSPNRDEQYFGPGTRLTVT.

This clone was counted once. This chain joins TRBV5-1 and TRBJ2-2; D is perhaps TRBD2 (5 bases). The length of the CDR3 is 13 residues. From germline, CDR1 is SGHRS and CDR2 YFSETQ. Trimming cost V 5 bases and J 7 bases, with 12 bases left between them. In nucleotides, the CDR3 is TGCGCCAGCAGTCCCGCGGGCGGCGGGGAGCTGTTTTTT. Its protein is CASSPAGGGELFF.

This rearrangement joins TRBV13 to TRBJ2-3; D remains unclear. Deletions cut 5 bases from V and 6 bases from J, with 9 bases between. CDR3 length: 12 residues. Germline V gene sequence: CDR1 PRHDT, CDR2 FYEKMQ (reference sequence). The CDR3: CASSVSSDTQYF. In DNA, the CDR3 is TGTGCCAGCAGCGTCTCTTCCGATACGCAGTATTTT.

The chain links TRBV7-9 to TRBJ2-1, with D hard to call. The CDR3 is made up of 14 amino acids. V was shortened by 1 base and J by 8 bases, with 12 bases between the two germline ends. Germline values: CDR1 SEHNR, CDR2 FQNEAQ (reference sequence). In DNA form, the CDR3 reads TGTGCCAGCAGCTTAGTCCTAGAACGCGATGAGCAGTTCTTC. This codes for CASSLVLERDEQFF.

This chain joins TRBV9 and TRBJ1-3, with 9 positions matching TRBD1. The ends lost 2 bases at V and 3 bases at J; junction bases unmatched: 6. The CDR3 runs 16 residues. CDR1 is SGDLS, CDR2 YYNGEE, per germline. CDR3 region: CASSVEQGAVGNTIYF. As DNA, the CDR3 is TGTGCCAGCAGCGTCGAACAGGGGGCAGTTGGAAACACCATATATTTT.

This chain uses TRBV4-1 with TRBJ2-5; 9 positions agree with TRBD1. This CDR3 has 17 amino acids. The V and J ends lost 3 bases and 0 bases, in that order; junction bases with no gene match: 8. CDR1 MGHRA and CDR2 YSYEKL come from the germline V gene. The CDR3 here is CASSQTTGTGYQETQYF. The CDR3 region has the DNA TGCGCCAGCAGCCAGACAACCGGGACAGGGTACCAAGAGACCCAGTACTTC.

The chain employs TRBV6-6 and TRBJ2-5; possibly TRBD2 for D (5 bases). The germline gives CDR1 MNHNY, CDR2 SVGAGI (reference sequence). The CDR3 spans 13 residues. V lost 2 bases and J 5 bases, leaving 9 bases between the germline ends. The DNA for the CDR3 is TGTGCCAGCAGTTACATTGGCGGGGAGACCCAGTACTTC. This translates into CASSYIGGETQYF.

The rearrangement joins TRBV5-1 to TRBJ2-7; D ambiguous. The germline V gene encodes CDR1 SGHRS and CDR2 YFSETQ. The CDR3 is 15 residues long. V was shortened by 2 bases and J by 3 bases, with 15 bases between the two germline ends. In DNA form, the CDR3 reads TGCGCCAGCAGCTTCCCCCTCGACGGAAACTACGAGCAGTACTTC. Its translation is CASSFPLDGNYEQYF.

This clone was detected only once. V and J are TRBV29-1 and TRBJ1-2; TRBD1 matches at 9 bases. The CDR3 has 13 residues. The germline CDR1 and CDR2 sequences are SQVTM and ANQGSEA. The V gene end was trimmed by 3 bases and the J gene end by 4 bases; junction bases not matched to a gene: 3. This chain's CDR3 is CSVEGDRAYGYTF. The CDR3 nucleotides read TGCAGCGTTGAGGGGGACAGGGCCTATGGCTACACCTTC.

The V gene is TRBV28, the J gene TRBJ2-2, with D perhaps TRBD1 (6 bases). V was clipped by 2 bases and J by 6 bases, with 13 bases between them. Per the germline V gene, CDR1 is MDHEN and CDR2 is SYDVKM. The CDR3 runs to 15 residues. CDR3 sequence reads: CASSLGYRESGELFF. CDR3 bases: TGTGCCAGCAGTTTAGGGTACAGGGAGTCCGGGGAGCTGTTTTTT.

The V gene is TRBV7-2, the J gene TRBJ2-1; 9 bases are shared with TRBD2. CDR3 length: 17 residues. Germline CDR1 SGHTA, CDR2 FQGNSA. J was trimmed by 9 bases and V by 2 bases; bases with no gene match: 14. DNA for the CDR3: TGTGCCAGCAGCTTATTGGCCCATAGCGGGAGCGGTGCTGAGCAGTTCTTC. This translates into CASSLLAHSGSGAEQFF.

The chain carries TRBV15 and TRBJ2-7, with 7 bases lining up with TRBD2. V dropped 1 base and J dropped 5; count of bases not matched to a gene: 11. The V gene's germline CDR1 is LNHNV and CDR2 YYDKDF (reference sequence). There are 16 residues in the CDR3. The CDR3 bases are TGTGCCACCAGCAGAGGTCCGAGCGGGGTTTATCACGAGCAGTACTTC. Translating it yields CATSRGPSGVYHEQYF.

The V call is TRBV6-5, the J call TRBJ2-5, with TRBD1 matching over 8 bases. CDR1 is MNHEY, CDR2 SVGAGI, per germline. Trimming took 6 bases from V and 5 from J; bases not matched to a gene: 8. The CDR3 spans 14 residues. The CDR3 reads CASSLIDRGETQYF. CDR3 DNA sequence: TGTGCCAGCAGCCTTATTGACAGGGGTGAGACCCAGTACTTC.

The chain links TRBV28 to TRBJ2-7, with D perhaps assigned TRBD1 or TRBD2 (5 bases each). Looked up from germline, CDR1 is MDHEN and CDR2 is SYDVKM. Between the trimmed V and J ends, which lost 6 bases and 5 bases, there was a span of 11 bases. The CDR3 sequence is 12 residues long. CDR3 protein: CASSPQGDEQYF. Here the CDR3 DNA reads TGTGCCAGCAGCCCCCAGGGAGACGAGCAGTACTTC.

V and J are TRBV6-1 and TRBJ1-5, with D hard to call. CDR1 is MNHNS and CDR2 is SASEGT in the germline V gene. The CDR3 is made up of 15 amino acids. V lost 8 bases and J lost 5, with 19 bases in between. DNA for the CDR3: TGTGCCAGCTTTGAGAACATCGCAGGTTATCAGCCCCAGCATTTT. Translating it yields CASFENIAGYQPQHF.

The chain links TRBV7-2 to TRBJ2-7; tentative D call: TRBD1 (6 bases). CDR3 length: 15 residues. V gave up 4 bases and J gave up 3 bases, with 16 bases separating them. CDR1 is SGHTA, CDR2 FQGNSA, per germline. CDR3 sequence: CASSSRTDYGYEQYF. CDR3 DNA sequence: TGTGCCAGCAGCTCCAGGACAGACTACGGCTACGAGCAGTACTTC.

The chain has TRBV2 and TRBJ2-3; the match to TRBD2 covers 11 bases. CDR3 size: 14 residues. The V and J ends lost 10 bases and 10 bases, in that order; junction bases with no gene match: 13. Germline V CDR1 and CDR2: SNHLY, FYNNEI. The CDR3 bases are TGTGCCACCGGACTAGCGGGTTCGCGGGACGCGCAGTATTTT. Residues: CATGLAGSRDAQYF.

The chain joins TRBV5-6 to TRBJ2-1; tentative D call: TRBD2 (6 bases). CDR3 length equals 15 residues. Per germline, CDR1 SGHDT and CDR2 YYEEEE. V was pared by 6 bases and J by 7 bases, with 20 bases between. The CDR3 is CASTIGGSSANEQFF. The CDR3 DNA reads TGTGCCAGCACCATTGGGGGGAGTTCTGCTAATGAGCAGTTCTTC.

The chain is built from TRBV4-1 and TRBJ1-2; D not certain. Germline CDR1 MGHRA, CDR2 YSYEKL. The V end was cut by 0 bases, the J end by 3 bases, with 11 bases between. The CDR3 runs to 15 residues. CDR3 sequence (DNA): TGCGCCAGCAGCCAAGAGGGTCCAGCTTACTATGGCTACACCTTC. It encodes CASSQEGPAYYGYTF.

The V call is TRBV5-6, the J call TRBJ2-7; D possibly corresponds to TRBD2 (5 bases). The CDR3 is 15 residues long. V gave up 5 bases and J gave up 5 bases, with 20 bases separating them. Germline V gives CDR1 SGHDT, CDR2 YYEEEE. CDR3 DNA: TGTGCCAGCAGTTTTGGACGGACTTCTTCGCACGAGCAGTACTTC. It is translated as CASSFGRTSSHEQYF.

This chain joins TRBV6-6 and TRBJ1-1, with TRBD1 identical over 10 bases. V shed 7 bases and J 0 bases; nucleotides not matched to a gene: 5. CDR1 and CDR2 (germline): MNHNY, SVGAGI (reference sequence). CDR3 length: 15 amino acids. As DNA, the CDR3 is TGTGCCAGCATGACAGGGGGCTACCTGAACACTGAAGCTTTCTTT. It codes for CASMTGGYLNTEAFF.

This clone showed up just once. The identical CDR3 is also encoded by other nucleotide sequences in the sample. The rearrangement uses TRBV9 and TRBJ1-1; no clear D gene. The germline gives CDR1 SGDLS, CDR2 YYNGEE. The CDR3 spans 13 residues. V was pared by 3 bases and J by 0 bases, with 6 bases between. CDR3 sequence (DNA): TGTGCCAGCAGCGAAGGCATGAACACTGAAGCTTTCTTT. This translates into CASSEGMNTEAFF.